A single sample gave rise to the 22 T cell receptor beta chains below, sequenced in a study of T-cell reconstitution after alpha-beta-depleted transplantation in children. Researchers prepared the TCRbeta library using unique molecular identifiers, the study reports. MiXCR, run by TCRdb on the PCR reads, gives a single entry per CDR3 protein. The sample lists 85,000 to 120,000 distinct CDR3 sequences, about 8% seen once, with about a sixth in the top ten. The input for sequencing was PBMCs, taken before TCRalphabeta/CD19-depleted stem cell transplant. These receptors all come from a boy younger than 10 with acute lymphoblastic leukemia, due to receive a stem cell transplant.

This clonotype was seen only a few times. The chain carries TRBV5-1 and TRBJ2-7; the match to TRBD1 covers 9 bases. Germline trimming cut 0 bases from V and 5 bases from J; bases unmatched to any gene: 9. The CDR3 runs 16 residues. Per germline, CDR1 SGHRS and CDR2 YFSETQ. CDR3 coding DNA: TGCGCCAGCAGCTTGGATCCGGGACAGGGTCCCAACGAGCAGTACTTC. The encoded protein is CASSLDPGQGPNEQYF. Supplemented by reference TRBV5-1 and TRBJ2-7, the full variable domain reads KAGVTQTPRYLIKTRGQQVTLSCSPISGHRSVSWYQQTPGQGLQFLFEYFSETQRNKGNFPGRFSGRQFSNSRSEMNVSTLELGDSALYLCASSLDPGQGPNEQYFGPGTRLTVT.

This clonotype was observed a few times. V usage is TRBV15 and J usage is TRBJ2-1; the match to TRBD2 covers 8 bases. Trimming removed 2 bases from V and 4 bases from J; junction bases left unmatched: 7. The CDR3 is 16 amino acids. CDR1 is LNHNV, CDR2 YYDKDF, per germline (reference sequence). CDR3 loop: CATSRSSGGLYNEQFF. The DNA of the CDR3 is TGTGCCACCAGCAGATCAAGCGGGGGCCTTTACAATGAGCAGTTCTTC.

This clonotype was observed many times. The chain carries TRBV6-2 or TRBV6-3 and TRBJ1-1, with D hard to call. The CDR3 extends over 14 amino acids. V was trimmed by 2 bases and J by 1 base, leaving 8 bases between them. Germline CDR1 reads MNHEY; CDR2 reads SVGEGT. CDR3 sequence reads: CASSYVRANTEAFF. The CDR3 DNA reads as TGTGCCAGCAGTTACGTCCGGGCGAACACTGAAGCTTTCTTT.

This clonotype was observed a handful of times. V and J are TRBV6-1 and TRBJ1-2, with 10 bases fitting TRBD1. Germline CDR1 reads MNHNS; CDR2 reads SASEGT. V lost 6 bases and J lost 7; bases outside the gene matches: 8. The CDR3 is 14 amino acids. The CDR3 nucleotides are TGTGCCAGCAGCATGACAGGGGGCGCAGGTGGCTACACCTTC. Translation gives CASSMTGGAGGYTF.

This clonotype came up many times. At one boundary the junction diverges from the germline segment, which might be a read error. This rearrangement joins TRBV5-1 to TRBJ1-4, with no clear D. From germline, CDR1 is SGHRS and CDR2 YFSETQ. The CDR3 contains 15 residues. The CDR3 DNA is TGTGCCAGCAGCTTGATCGGGTACAGCAATGAAAAACTGTTTTTT. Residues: CASSLIGYSNEKLFF.

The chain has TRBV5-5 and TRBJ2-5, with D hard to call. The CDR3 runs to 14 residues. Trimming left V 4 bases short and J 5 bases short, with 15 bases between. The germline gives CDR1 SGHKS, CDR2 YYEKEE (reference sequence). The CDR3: CASSEPGIGETQYF. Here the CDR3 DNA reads TGTGCCAGCAGCGAACCGGGCATAGGGGAGACCCAGTACTTC.

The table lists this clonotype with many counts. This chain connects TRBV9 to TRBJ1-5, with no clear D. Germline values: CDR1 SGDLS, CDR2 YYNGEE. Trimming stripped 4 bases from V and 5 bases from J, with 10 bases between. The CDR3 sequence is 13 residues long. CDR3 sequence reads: CASSLDPDQPQHF. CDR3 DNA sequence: TGTGCCAGCAGCCTAGATCCCGATCAGCCCCAGCATTTT.

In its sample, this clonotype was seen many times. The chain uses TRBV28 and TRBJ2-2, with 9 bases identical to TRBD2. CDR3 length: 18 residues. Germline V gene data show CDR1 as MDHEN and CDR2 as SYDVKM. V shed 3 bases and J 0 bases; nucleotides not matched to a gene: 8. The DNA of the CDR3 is TGTGCCAGCAGTTTGCCTAGCGGGGACAATCCGAACACCGGGGAGCTGTTTTTT. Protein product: CASSLPSGDNPNTGELFF.

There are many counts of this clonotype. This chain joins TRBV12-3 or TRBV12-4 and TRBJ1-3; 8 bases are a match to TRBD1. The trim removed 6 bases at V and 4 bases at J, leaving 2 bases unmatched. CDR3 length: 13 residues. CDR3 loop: CASSRDRGNTIYF. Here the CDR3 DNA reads TGTGCCAGCAGCCGGGACAGGGGAAACACCATATATTTT.

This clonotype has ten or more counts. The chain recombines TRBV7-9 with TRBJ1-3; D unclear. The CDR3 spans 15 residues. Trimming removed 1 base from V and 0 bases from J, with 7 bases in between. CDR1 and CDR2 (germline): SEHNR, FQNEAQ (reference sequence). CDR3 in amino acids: CASSLDRTSGNTIYF. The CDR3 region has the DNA TGTGCCAGCAGCTTAGATCGGACCTCTGGAAACACCATATATTTT.

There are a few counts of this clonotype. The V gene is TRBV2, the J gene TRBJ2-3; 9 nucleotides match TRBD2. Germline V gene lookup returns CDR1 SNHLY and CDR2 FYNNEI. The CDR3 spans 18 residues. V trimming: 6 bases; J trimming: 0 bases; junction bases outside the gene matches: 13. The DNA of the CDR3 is TGTGCCAGCAGAGGCAGGTGGCAGCGGGGGGACAGCACAGATACGCAGTATTTT. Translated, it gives CASRGRWQRGDSTDTQYF.

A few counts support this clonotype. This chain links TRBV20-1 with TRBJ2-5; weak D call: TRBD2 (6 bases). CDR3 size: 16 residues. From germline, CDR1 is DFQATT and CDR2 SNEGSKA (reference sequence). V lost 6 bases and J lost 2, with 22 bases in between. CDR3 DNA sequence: TGCAGTGCCACCCGGAGGGTAGGGAGGACTCAAGAGACCCAGTACTTC. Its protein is CSATRRVGRTQETQYF.

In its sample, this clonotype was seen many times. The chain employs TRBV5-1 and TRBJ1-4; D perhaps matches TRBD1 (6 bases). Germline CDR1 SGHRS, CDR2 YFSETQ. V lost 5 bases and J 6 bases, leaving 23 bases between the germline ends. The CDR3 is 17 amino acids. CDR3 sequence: CASSFTGGRAADEKLFF. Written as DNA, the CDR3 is TGCGCCAGCAGTTTCACCGGGGGCCGGGCGGCGGATGAAAAACTGTTTTTT.

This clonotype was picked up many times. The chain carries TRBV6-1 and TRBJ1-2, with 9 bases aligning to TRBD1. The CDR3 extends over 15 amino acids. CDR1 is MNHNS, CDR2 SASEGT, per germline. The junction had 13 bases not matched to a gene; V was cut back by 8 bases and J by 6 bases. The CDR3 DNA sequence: TGTGCCAGCTCTGAAACGGGACAGGGCGGTAATGGCTACACCTTC. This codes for CASSETGQGGNGYTF.

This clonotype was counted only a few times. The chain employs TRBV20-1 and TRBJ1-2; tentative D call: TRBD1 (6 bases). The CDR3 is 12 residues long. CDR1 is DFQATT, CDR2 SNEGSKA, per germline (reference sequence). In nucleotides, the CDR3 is TGCAGAGCCCCCGGACAGAACTATGGCTACACCTTC. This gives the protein CRAPGQNYGYTF.

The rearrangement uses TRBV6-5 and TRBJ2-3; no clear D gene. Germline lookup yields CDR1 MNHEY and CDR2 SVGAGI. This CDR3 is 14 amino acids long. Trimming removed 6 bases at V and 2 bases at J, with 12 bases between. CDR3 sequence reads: CASSHPEYTDTQYF. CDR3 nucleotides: TGTGCCAGCAGCCACCCAGAGTACACAGATACGCAGTATTTT.

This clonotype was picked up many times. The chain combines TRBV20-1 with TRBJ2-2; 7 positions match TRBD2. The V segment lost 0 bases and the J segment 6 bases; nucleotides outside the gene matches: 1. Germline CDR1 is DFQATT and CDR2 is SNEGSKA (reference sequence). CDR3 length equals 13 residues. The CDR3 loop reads CSARDRGAGELFF. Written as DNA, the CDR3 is TGCAGTGCTAGAGATCGGGGGGCCGGGGAGCTGTTTTTT.

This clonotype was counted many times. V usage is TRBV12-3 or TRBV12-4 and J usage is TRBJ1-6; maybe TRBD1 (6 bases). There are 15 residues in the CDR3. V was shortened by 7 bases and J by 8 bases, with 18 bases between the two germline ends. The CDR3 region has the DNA TGTGCCAGCACCATTCGGTCAGGGGTCGATTCACCCCTCCACTTT. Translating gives CASTIRSGVDSPLHF.

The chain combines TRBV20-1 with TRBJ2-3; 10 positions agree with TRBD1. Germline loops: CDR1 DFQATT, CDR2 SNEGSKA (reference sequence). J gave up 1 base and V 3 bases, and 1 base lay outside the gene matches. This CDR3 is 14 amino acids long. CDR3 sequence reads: CSASGTGGTDTQYF. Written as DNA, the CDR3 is TGCAGTGCTAGTGGGACAGGGGGCACAGATACGCAGTATTTT.

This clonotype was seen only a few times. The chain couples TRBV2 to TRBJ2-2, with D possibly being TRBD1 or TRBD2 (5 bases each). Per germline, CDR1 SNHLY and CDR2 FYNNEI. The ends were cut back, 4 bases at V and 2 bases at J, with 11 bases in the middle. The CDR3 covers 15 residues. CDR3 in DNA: TGTGCCAGCAGTGCCCGGGGCAAAAACACCGGGGAGCTGTTTTTT. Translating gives CASSARGKNTGELFF.

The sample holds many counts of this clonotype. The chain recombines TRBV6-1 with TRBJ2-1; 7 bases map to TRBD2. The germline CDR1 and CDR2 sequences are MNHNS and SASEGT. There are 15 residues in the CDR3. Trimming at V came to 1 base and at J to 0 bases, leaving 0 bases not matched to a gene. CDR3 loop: CASSEGGGSYNEQFF. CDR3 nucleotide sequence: TGTGCCAGCAGTGAAGGGGGGGGCTCCTACAATGAGCAGTTCTTC.

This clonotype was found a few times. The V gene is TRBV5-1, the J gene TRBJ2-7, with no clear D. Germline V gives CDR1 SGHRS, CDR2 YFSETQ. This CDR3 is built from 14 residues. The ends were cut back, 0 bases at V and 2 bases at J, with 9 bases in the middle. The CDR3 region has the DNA TGCGCCAGCAGCTTGGCCTCGTACCCCTACGAGCAGTACTTC. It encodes CASSLASYPYEQYF.